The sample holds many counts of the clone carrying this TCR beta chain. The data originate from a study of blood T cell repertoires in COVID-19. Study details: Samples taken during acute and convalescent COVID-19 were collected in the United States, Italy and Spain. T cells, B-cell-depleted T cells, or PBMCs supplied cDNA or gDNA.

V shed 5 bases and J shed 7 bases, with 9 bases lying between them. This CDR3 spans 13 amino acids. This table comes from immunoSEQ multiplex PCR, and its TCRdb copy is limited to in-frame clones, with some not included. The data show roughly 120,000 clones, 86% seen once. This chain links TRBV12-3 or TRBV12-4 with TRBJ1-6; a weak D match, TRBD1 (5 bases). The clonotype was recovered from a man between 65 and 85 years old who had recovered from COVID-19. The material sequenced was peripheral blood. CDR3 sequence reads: CASSPRGNSPLHF. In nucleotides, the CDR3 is TGTGCCAGCAGTCCGCGGGGCAATTCACCCCTCCACTTT.